This TCR beta chain is drawn from a study of cytomegalovirus exposure and HLA in healthy donors. Assay used: immunoSEQ multiplex PCR; TCRdb lists only in-frame clones, some missing. The sample lists 130,000 or so clones; 85% to 90% were seen once. Unmatched junction bases numbered 8, after V lost 1 base and J lost 2 bases. CDR1 MGHRA and CDR2 YSYEKL come from the germline V gene. CDR3 size: 17 residues. Sequencing was performed on PBMCs. This chain connects TRBV4-1 to TRBJ2-5; 9 nucleotides line up with TRBD1. This clonotype was obtained from a woman younger than 30 in good health and CMV-seropositive. CDR3 DNA sequence: TGCGCCAGCAGCCAAGTAGTCGGACAGGGGCCTCAAGAGACCCAGTACTTC. It encodes CASSQVVGQGPQETQYF.